This T cell receptor (beta chain) is drawn from a study of a mutant IDH1 vaccine in newly diagnosed glioma (dated by TCRdb to the early 2020s). Concerning the study at large: Across visits V03 through V10, patients got a total of eight vaccinations, given in weeks 1, 3, 5, 7, 11, 15, 19 and 23. Vaccination was initiated 4-6 weeks after radiotherapy alone, or concurrently with temozolomide cycles in the chemotherapy-containing groups. Of the 25 to 40 treated patients, about 62% were male and about 40% were female, and the mean age was approximately 37 years. Before enrollment, most patients had been given radiochemotherapy with temozolomide as standard therapy, while the rest had received either radiotherapy alone or temozolomide alone. Peripheral blood samples were drawn at six visits, namely V03 (baseline), V05, V07, V10, V12 and V13. For exploratory analyses, longitudinal TCRB deep sequencing was carried out in around 26 treated patients wherever samples were available.

The study at large found these results: Across multiple MHC alleles, vaccine-induced immune responses were seen in more than 90% of patients. No apparent relationship was observed between pseudoprogression and alterations in the top peripheral T cell clonotypes detected by TCRB sequencing. Selection of PBMC samples for TCRB deep sequencing was based on availability. The authors stated that sample limitations prevented analyses of patient blood samples from being reproduced.

Notes on this clone: Its antigen has not been determined. Qualities for individual bases were not recorded, and no much larger clone is one base off.

Counted from cysteine to phenylalanine, this CDR3 has 13 amino acids. Only the CDR3 part of the read is kept: 39 bases, read in frame from the first base. The CDR1 and CDR2 encoded by the germline V gene (reference sequence) are LNHDA and SQIVND. A distance of 9 bases separates the germline ends of V and J, which lose 6 bases and 3 bases respectively. The time point label corresponds to: week 23, last vaccination. Each vaccine dose, consisting of 300 ug of a 20-mer mutant IDH1 peptide in Montanide, was administered subcutaneously with topical imiquimod. Donors had newly diagnosed WHO grade 3 or 4 IDH1-mutant astrocytomas with loss of nuclear ATRX. The samples were drawn from NOA16, a multicentre, single-arm, open-label phase I trial in Germany that tested a mutant IDH1 peptide vaccine in humans for the first time. Genomic DNA for TCRB sequencing was extracted from EDTA blood using the DNeasy Blood and Tissue Kit.

The library relied on the immunoSEQ multiplex PCR assay. Rearranged TCR beta chain sequences were amplified using the hsTCRB Kit according to the manufacturer's protocol. Sequencing of TCRB libraries was carried out on an Illumina MiSeq. For the original study's pipeline: The proprietary platform of the kit vendor was used for demultiplexing, trimming and gene mapping. The source is immuneACCESS, and TCRdb retained only in-frame sequences with V and J called. Part of the clones is not carried over; for the studies checked, unresolved V genes explain less than half of this, and the remainder is unexplained. V and J calls and clone size are copied from that table; D and trimming were computed from the DNA. The sample table holds roughly 36,000 clones, of which over 75% were seen once. Clones ranked in the top ten supply less than 3% of the sample.

The clonotype was recovered from a man in his forties with glioma. Sequences were derived from PBMCs, sampled from a glioma patient whose treatment included an IDH1 peptide vaccine. The chain joins TRBV19 to TRBJ1-5, with no confident D gene call. The CDR3 sequence is CASSPQFNQPQHF. The DNA is TGTGCCAGTAGCCCGCAGTTCAATCAGCCCCAGCATTTT.